Listed below are T cell receptor beta chains from one sample, sequenced in a study of Ad26.COV2.S vaccination and SARS-CoV-2 variants. TCRdb keeps only in-frame clones here, not all; method: immunoSEQ multiplex PCR. The table records 440,000 or so clones, 90% of them present only once. The source material was peripheral blood, sampled in a trial of Ad26.COV2.S vaccine versus placebo. These receptors all stem from a person aged 18-60 years who received the Ad26.COV2.S COVID-19 vaccine or a placebo. The CDR3 runs from the conserved cysteine through the conserved F or W. Clone size is not always given. Where it is, it says once, few, many or a class for expanded clones.

V,J,size,CDR3
TRBV14,TRBJ2-1,-,CASSPKALAVQNEQFF
TRBV2,TRBJ1-4,-,CASSDSQGLKIQNEKLFF
TRBV13,TRBJ2-3,-,CASSLDRISTDTQYF
TRBV5-1,TRBJ2-7,-,CASSLEASGREQYF
TRBV6-5,TRBJ2-7,-,CASSYNRDRDYEQYF
TRBV19,TRBJ2-7,-,CASSTPGQSYEQYF
TRBV30,TRBJ2-1,once,CAWSVRLAGTNEQFF
TRBV20-1,TRBJ1-1,-,CSAQDGLRAFF
TRBV7-9,TRBJ1-6,-,CASSLSVPNSPLHF
TRBV5-4,TRBJ1-2,-,CASRLTGDGYTF
TRBV7-8,TRBJ2-7,-,CASSRDSSGEQYF
TRBV7-9,TRBJ1-2,-,CATWKNEGTSNYGYTF
TRBV18,TRBJ2-3,-,CASSPGTGRTDTQYF
TRBV7-7,TRBJ2-7,-,CASSAGLAGSYEQYF
TRBV7-8,TRBJ1-3,-,CASSLIESGRYSGNTIYF
TRBV11-2,TRBJ2-3,-,CASSLLTSGSPTDTQYF
TRBV10-3,TRBJ1-1,-,CAISFKVQETTNTEAFF
TRBV15,TRBJ1-1,-,CATSRATGSGAEAFF
TRBV2,TRBJ2-3,-,CASCTGTRDTQYF
TRBV5-1,TRBJ1-6,few,CASSLGTTYNSPLHF
TRBV29-1,TRBJ1-3,-,CSVEGDGNTIYF
TRBV6-2/TRBV6-3,TRBJ2-1,-,CASSPGTSGRVDEQFF
TRBV7-3,TRBJ2-1,-,CASAHTHNEQFF
TRBV14,TRBJ2-7,-,CASSTRTSGSAYEQYF
TRBV15,TRBJ1-5,-,CATSRDRMFQPQHF
TRBV12-2,TRBJ1-4,-,CASPRGLIEKLFF
TRBV27,TRBJ2-3,-,CASSFRGTLAGMGDTQYF
TRBV4-2,TRBJ2-1,-,CASSQVLAEQFF
TRBV4-3,TRBJ1-4,-,CASSQDRAGEEKLFF
TRBV28,TRBJ2-2,-,CASTPLSGNTGELFF
TRBV29-1,TRBJ2-1,-,CSVEEQGGSYNEQFF
TRBV18,TRBJ2-7,-,CASSPPPSPWEQYF
TRBV12-3/TRBV12-4,TRBJ1-4,-,CASARGRGEKLFF
TRBV10-1,TRBJ2-7,-,CASTKIFTPSDTSSDSYEQYF
TRBV5-4,TRBJ1-6,-,CASSLRGSSYNSPLHF
TRBV13,TRBJ2-1,-,CASSLGDLYNEQFF
TRBV30,TRBJ2-5,-,CAWSFGQRQETQYF
TRBV18,TRBJ2-7,once,CASSPRDDEQYF
TRBV4-1,TRBJ2-1,-,CASSRTLYNEQFF
TRBV27,TRBJ2-1,-,CASSFLPNPIGTSGRFVNEQFF
TRBV7-8,TRBJ2-1,-,CASSWGLAGGGYNEQFF
TRBV5-1,TRBJ2-7,once,CASSSGLAGGPRGEQYF
TRBV15,TRBJ1-2,-,CATSPGTGFMNGYTF